Listed here is a single TCR beta chain. What this receptor recognizes is not known. It is likely a read error: a sequence one base away is far more abundant. The TCR beta CDR3 region was amplified from genomic DNA by two rounds of multiplex PCR. The first PCR round used primers specific to each TRBV and TRBJ gene, with sequences filed in Chinese patent CN105087789A. The second PCR round used universal primers. The Roche High Pure PCR Template Preparation Kit was used to extract genomic DNA from frozen PBMCs. An Illumina HiSeq 3000 was used to sequence the libraries paired-end with 151 bp reads. In the authors' own workflow: Raw reads lacking the multiplex PCR primer sequences were removed with CutAdapt. PEAR was used to merge high-quality paired reads into contigs. MiXCR assigned TRB V, D and J gene segments to each contig by aligning to reference sequences. To remove sequencing errors, CDR3 sequences were clustered according to base quality and sequence similarity. Diversity was calculated as Shannon entropy divided by the natural log of the number of productive TCR sequences. One minus Shannon entropy divided by the natural log of the number of unique clonotypes was used as the definition of clonality. Progression-free survival cut-offs for repertoire metrics were chosen using the Youden index of ROC curves, with analyses run in R 3.5.3. Starting from the raw public reads, TCRdb applied fastp trimming at Q25, assembled clones with MiXCR and retained in-frame beta chains. Every CDR3 protein is listed once, alongside the most common genes and DNA of its rows. The V and J calls shown here were made by TCRdb, not taken from the authors' results. The sample records about 23,000 distinct CDR3 sequences, around two fifths of which are singletons. The top ten clones comprise about a third of the sample.

Reading the germline V gene (reference sequence) gives CDR1 SEHNR and CDR2 FQNEAQ. Including the terminal cysteine and phenylalanine, the CDR3 comprises 18 residues. The only DNA kept is the CDR3, 54 bases in frame from the first base. These data originate in a study of prognosis after radiotherapy for stage I lung cancer (TCRdb year 2021). Study-wide context: Between April 2018 and early 2019, approximately 18 stage I NSCLC patients were enrolled in Nanjing, China. Oligometastatic NSCLC after surgical resection of the primary tumor was present in 4 or 5 patients, while newly diagnosed primary stage I lung tumors were present in around 14. All patients were regarded as medically inoperable, because of comorbidities in approximately twelve patients and refusal of surgery in more than 5 patients. The cohort was made up of around 14 men and a handful of women, with a median age of around 70 years and an age range of about 50 to 90 years. Approximately 13 patients had adenocarcinoma and several had squamous cell carcinoma as the tumor histology. Using image-guided IMRT or VMAT, SBRT was delivered in 3 to 5 fractions at a biologically effective dose of at least 100 Gy. In every patient, SBRT was given without any concurrent therapy. After SBRT, distant metastases developed in about 20% of the 19 patients at a median of 7 months, while the remaining 15 patients had no significant progression. Peripheral blood TCR beta repertoires were profiled in stage I NSCLC patients before and after stereotactic body radiotherapy, and the study then linked these repertoires to distant failure. A total of about 40 blood samples from 20 or so patients were sequenced, with one sample obtained before and one obtained after SBRT for each patient. Results and caveats for the whole study, not just this receptor: No determination of tumor specificity was made for expanded TCR clones. After SBRT, the count of unique TCR clones dropped from a median of approximately 10,000 beforehand to about 7,000 afterward (Wilcoxon paired P=0.011). No adjustment for multiple comparisons was applied to any of the reported P values. Post-SBRT Shannon entropy and its change from baseline were lower in patients who developed distant metastases; baseline Shannon entropy was not associated with metastases. TRBV and TRBJ usage frequencies reportedly varied with metastasis status, involving two V genes at baseline and several V and two J genes after SBRT. The study was limited by its small cohort and short follow-up, and the findings require independent validation.

All patients had node-negative disease on CT and PET/CT, and none had a history of other malignancies or prior chemotherapy or radiotherapy. Approximately 6 milliliters of peripheral venous blood were drawn into EDTA tubes at each of two time points. PBMCs were isolated by Ficoll-Paque Plus density-gradient centrifugation. Immediately after collection, samples were stored at -80 degrees C until analysis. This receptor chain uses TRBV7-9 and TRBJ2-3, with 14 bases in between that match TRBD2. This sample comprised PBMCs, obtained before or after stereotactic body radiation therapy (not recorded which). The sequence was collected from a donor aged 50 or older with non-small cell lung cancer. The sequence in DNA is TGTGCCAACAGCTTAGCGTGGACTAGCGGGAGGCCCACAGATACGCAGTATTTT. The resulting protein is CANSLAWTSGRPTDTQYF. Here the CDR3 is joined to the reference TRBV7-9 and TRBJ2-3 genes, and the full variable domain is: DTGVSQNPRHKITKRGQNVTFRCDPISEHNRLYWYRQTLGQGPEFLTYFQNEAQLEKSRLLSDRFSAERPKGSFSTLEIQRTEQGDSAMYLCANSLAWTSGRPTDTQYFGPGTRLTVL.